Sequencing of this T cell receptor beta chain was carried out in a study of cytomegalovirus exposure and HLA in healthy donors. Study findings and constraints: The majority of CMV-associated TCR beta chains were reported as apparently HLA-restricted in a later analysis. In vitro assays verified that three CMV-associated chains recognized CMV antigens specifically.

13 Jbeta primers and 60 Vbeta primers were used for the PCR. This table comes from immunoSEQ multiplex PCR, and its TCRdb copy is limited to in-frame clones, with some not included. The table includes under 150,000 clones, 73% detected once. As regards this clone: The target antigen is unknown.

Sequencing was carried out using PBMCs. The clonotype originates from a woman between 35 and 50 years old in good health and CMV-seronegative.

For the CDR3, the DNA is TGTGCCAGCAGCTTGTATACGACAGCTTCTGAAGCTTTCTTT. Protein: CASSLYTTASEAFF. The chain couples TRBV5-5 to TRBJ1-1; D is possibly TRBD1 (5 bases). V lost 1 base and J lost 6, with 13 bases in between. Germline lookup yields CDR1 SGHKS and CDR2 YYEKEE (reference sequence). CDR3 length: 14 residues.